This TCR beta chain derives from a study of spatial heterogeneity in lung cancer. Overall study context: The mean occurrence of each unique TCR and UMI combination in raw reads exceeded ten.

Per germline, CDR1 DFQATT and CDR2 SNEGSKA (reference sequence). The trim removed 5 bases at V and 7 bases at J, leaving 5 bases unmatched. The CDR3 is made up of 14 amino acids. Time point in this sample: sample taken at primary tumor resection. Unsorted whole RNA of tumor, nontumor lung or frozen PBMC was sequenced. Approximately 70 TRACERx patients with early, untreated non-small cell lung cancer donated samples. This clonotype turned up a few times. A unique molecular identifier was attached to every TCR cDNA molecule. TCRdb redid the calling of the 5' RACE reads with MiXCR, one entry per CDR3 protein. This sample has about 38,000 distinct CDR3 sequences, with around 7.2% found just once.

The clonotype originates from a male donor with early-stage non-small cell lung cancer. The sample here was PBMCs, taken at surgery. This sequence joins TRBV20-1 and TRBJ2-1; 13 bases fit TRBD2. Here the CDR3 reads CSAWVLAGGNEQFF. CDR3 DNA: TGCAGTGCTTGGGTACTAGCGGGAGGGAATGAGCAGTTCTTC.